A single sample is the source of the 19 T cell receptor beta chains below, sequenced in a study of neurological immune-mediated disorders. TCRdb reprocessed the 5' RACE reads with MiXCR, giving one entry per CDR3 protein. The table includes tens of thousands of distinct CDR3 sequences, 3% to 4.5% detected once. The sequencing input was CD4+ T cells from blood. The receptors were gathered from a woman between 40 and 55 years old with multiple sclerosis.

The table lists this clonotype with many counts. The chain is built from TRBV2 and TRBJ1-4; D is unresolved. Germline CDR1 reads SNHLY; CDR2 reads FYNNEI. The CDR3 totals 13 residues. Trimming removed 8 bases at V and 3 bases at J, with 10 bases between. In DNA form, the CDR3 reads TGTGCCAGCCGAACCCCTTCTAATGAAAAACTGTTTTTT. Residues: CASRTPSNEKLFF. Full variable domain (missing parts from reference TRBV2 and TRBJ1-4): EPEVTQTPSHQVTQMGQEVILRCVPISNHLYFYWYRQILGQKVEFLVSFYNNEISEKSEIFDDQFSVERPDGSNFTLKIRSTKLEDSAMYFCASRTPSNEKLFFGSGTQLSVL.

This clonotype was recorded at least ten times. This chain connects TRBV5-1 to TRBJ2-1; TRBD1 or TRBD2 may be the D gene (6 bases each). The CDR3 runs 15 residues. CDR1 and CDR2 (germline): SGHRS, YFSETQ. The V end was cut by 4 bases, the J end by 1 base, with 12 bases between. In nucleotides, the CDR3 is TGCGCCAGCAGCGGCCCGGGGGCGTCCTACAATGAGCAGTTCTTC. Protein sequence: CASSGPGASYNEQFF.

This clonotype was recorded many times. The rearrangement joins TRBV27 to TRBJ2-7; TRBD2 matches at 13 bases. V shed 5 bases and J 5 bases; nucleotides not matched to a gene: 12. Germline V gene data show CDR1 as MNHEY and CDR2 as SMNVEV (reference sequence). CDR3 length: 17 residues. The CDR3: CASSQGLAGDRANEQYF. The DNA for the CDR3 is TGTGCCAGCAGTCAAGGACTAGCGGGGGACCGTGCCAACGAGCAGTACTTC.

This clonotype was recorded at least ten times. The chain carries TRBV4-2 and TRBJ2-2, with D perhaps TRBD2 (5 bases). CDR1 LGHNA and CDR2 YNFKEQ come from the germline V gene. The CDR3 spans 15 residues. The V gene lost 3 bases and the J gene lost 8 bases, with 16 bases spanning the gap. Here the CDR3 DNA reads TGTGCCAGCAGCCAGGCGGGCGGTGGGTCTGGGGAGCTGTTTTTT. It encodes CASSQAGGGSGELFF.

This clonotype has at least ten counts. The chain uses TRBV4-1 and TRBJ2-3, with 11 bases that match TRBD2. The CDR3 is 17 amino acids. Germline V gene lookup returns CDR1 MGHRA and CDR2 YSYEKL. The junction had 6 bases not matched to a gene; V was cut back by 2 bases and J by 2 bases. This chain's CDR3 is CASSQLGLAENTDTQYF. The CDR3 DNA reads TGCGCCAGCAGCCAATTGGGACTAGCGGAGAACACAGATACGCAGTATTTT.

Many counts were recorded for this clonotype. The chain recombines TRBV6-1 with TRBJ2-2; possibly TRBD1 for D (6 bases). The CDR3 has 14 amino acids. V was trimmed by 10 bases and J by 7 bases, leaving 19 bases between them. Looked up from germline, CDR1 is MNHNS and CDR2 is SASEGT. CDR3 residues: CAIHPTGGYGELFF. The DNA of the CDR3 is TGTGCCATCCACCCGACAGGCGGTTACGGGGAGCTGTTTTTT.

At least ten counts were recorded for this clonotype. The J gene is TRBJ2-1, the V gene TRBV18, with TRBD2 matching 8 bases. The germline V gene has CDR1 KGHSH and CDR2 LQKENI. The CDR3 sequence is 14 residues long. V shed 11 bases, J shed 0 bases, and the junction held 6 bases outside the gene matches. CDR3: CASRGLASYNEQFF. DNA of the CDR3: TGTGCCTCGCGTGGACTAGCCTCCTACAATGAGCAGTTCTTC.

This clonotype has ten or more counts. The V gene is TRBV5-1, the J gene TRBJ2-7, with D unclear. The CDR3 sequence is 14 residues long. The germline CDR1 and CDR2 sequences are SGHRS and YFSETQ. V lost 1 base and J 2 bases, leaving 10 bases between the germline ends. This chain's CDR3 is CASSLNSRTYEQYF. CDR3 in DNA: TGCGCCAGCAGCTTGAACAGCCGGACCTACGAGCAGTACTTC.

Many counts were recorded for this clonotype. The chain couples TRBV7-9 to TRBJ2-3, with 8 bases identical to TRBD2. Trimming at V came to 8 bases and at J to 4 bases, leaving 11 bases not matched to a gene. This CDR3 is built from 15 residues. CDR1 is SEHNR, CDR2 FQNEAQ, per germline (reference sequence). The CDR3 here is CASRPSRGDPDTQYF. The DNA for the CDR3 is TGTGCCAGCCGCCCGTCGCGGGGGGACCCAGATACGCAGTATTTT.

Ten or more counts support this clonotype. The chain uses TRBV20-1 and TRBJ1-1, with D perhaps TRBD1 (5 bases). V lost 6 bases, J lost 10 bases, and 15 bases lay in between. Germline lookup yields CDR1 DFQATT and CDR2 SNEGSKA (reference sequence). There are 11 residues in the CDR3. DNA for the CDR3: TGCAGTGCCCCCCTGGGGACGGGAGCTTTCTTT. Protein sequence: CSAPLGTGAFF.

This clonotype was detected ten times or more. The V call is TRBV5-1, the J call TRBJ2-3, with TRBD2 identical over 10 bases. Trimming cost V 1 base and J 1 base; bases outside gene matches: 6. This CDR3 region has 17 residues. Germline CDR1 SGHRS, CDR2 YFSETQ. This CDR3 is CASSLIPSGGRTDTQYF. The CDR3 bases are TGCGCCAGCAGCTTGATCCCTAGCGGGGGCCGCACAGATACGCAGTATTTT. Filled out from reference TRBV5-1 and TRBJ2-3, the complete variable domain reads KAGVTQTPRYLIKTRGQQVTLSCSPISGHRSVSWYQQTPGQGLQFLFEYFSETQRNKGNFPGRFSGRQFSNSRSEMNVSTLELGDSALYLCASSLIPSGGRTDTQYFGPGTRLTVL.

This clonotype was picked up many times. V and J are TRBV21-1 and TRBJ2-1. TRBV21-1 is marked as a pseudogene. There are 13 residues in the CDR3. For the CDR3, the DNA is TGTGCCAGCATCAGGACCTCCGGGAATGAGCAGTTCTTC. It codes for CASIRTSGNEQFF.

This clonotype came up once. The junction does not match germline at one end; this may be a read error. The chain employs TRBV5-6 and TRBJ2-2; the D gene is possibly TRBD1 (6 bases). This CDR3 contains 16 residues. Germline-derived CDR1 and CDR2 are SGHDT and YYEEEE. The CDR3 DNA reads as TGTGCCAGCAGCTTGGTCGCGCAGGGGAACACCCGGGAGCTGTTTTTT. Amino acid sequence: CASSLVAQGNTRELFF.

This clonotype was counted ten times or more. The chain couples TRBV10-3 to TRBJ2-2, with 9 bases identical to TRBD1. Germline-derived CDR1 and CDR2 are ENHRY and SYGVKD. The CDR3 covers 15 residues. V lost 0 bases to trimming and J lost 6 bases; unmatched junction nucleotides: 2. CDR3 nucleotide sequence: TGTGCCATCAGTGAGTCCCGGACAGGGGCCGGGGAGCTGTTTTTT. It yields the protein CAISESRTGAGELFF.

This clonotype was detected many times. The gene calls are TRBV4-1 and TRBJ1-2; D is possibly TRBD1 (6 bases). Trimming took off 3 bases at V and 5 bases at J, with 22 bases between the two ends. This CDR3 comprises 17 residues. Germline lookup yields CDR1 MGHRA and CDR2 YSYEKL. The chain's CDR3 is CASSHYITGSLWYGYTF. The DNA of the CDR3 is TGCGCCAGCAGCCACTACATAACAGGGAGTCTATGGTATGGCTACACCTTC.

This clonotype has ten or more counts. DNA of the CDR3: TGTGCCAGCAGCGTAGACTTGGGTTCGGCCTACGAGCAGTACTTC. Its protein product is CASSVDLGSAYEQYF. This rearrangement joins TRBV9 to TRBJ2-7, with D hard to call. Trimming took off 0 bases at V and 2 bases at J, with 12 bases between the two ends. This CDR3 has 15 residues. CDR1 and CDR2 (germline): SGDLS, YYNGEE.

This clonotype has at least ten counts. The chain is built from TRBV20-1 and TRBJ2-7; D is undetermined. V shed 1 base and J shed 2 bases, with 12 bases lying between them. CDR1 is DFQATT, CDR2 SNEGSKA, per germline (reference sequence). The CDR3 spans 14 residues. In DNA form, the CDR3 reads TGCAGTGCTAGAGGAGGTTCCGATCCCTACGAGCAGTACTTC. Translated: CSARGGSDPYEQYF.

This clonotype was seen at least ten times. J is TRBJ2-1 and V is TRBV7-9; D call uncertain. Germline-derived CDR1 and CDR2 are SEHNR and FQNEAQ (reference sequence). This CDR3 is built from 13 residues. The germline V and J ends were trimmed by 1 base and 10 bases, with 11 bases remaining between them. The CDR3 nucleotides read TGTGCCAGCAGCTTAGAGGCCTACGGGGAGCAGTTCTTC. It specifies CASSLEAYGEQFF.

This clonotype has a count of ten or more. The chain carries TRBV29-1 and TRBJ2-2; 12 nucleotides match TRBD1. J was trimmed by 4 bases and V by 7 bases; bases with no gene match: 7. Germline-derived CDR1 and CDR2 are SQVTM and ANQGSEA. This CDR3 comprises 15 residues. The CDR3 DNA reads TGCAGCGCCCAACCGGGACAGGGGGCCACCGGGGAGCTGTTTTTT. It codes for CSAQPGQGATGELFF.